These T cell receptor beta chains were read from a single sample in a study of shared T cell receptors in the human thymus. Assay: immunoSEQ multiplex PCR; the TCRdb copy retains only in-frame clones and omits some. The repertoire consists of approximately 660,000 clones, with roughly 90% occurring once and the leading ten covering about 0.01%. The same data also contributed to another study, on human thymus T cells.

Source material: thymocytes. The receptors derive from a boy in the first two years of life with a congenital heart defect. Each CDR3 is given with its conserved first and last residue. The order of the fields is J gene, D gene, clone size, V gene, CDR3 protein, CDR3 DNA. A D gene is named only where the DNA matches it firmly. Clone size appears in some rows only: once, few, many, or a class for an expanded clone.

TRBJ2-2 | TRBD2 | NA | TRBV6-7 | CAIGSVAGRGELFF | TGTGCCATCGGTTCGGTAGCGGGGCGGGGGGAGCTGTTTTTT
TRBJ2-1 | NA | NA | TRBV21-1 | CASSPRDSYNEQFF | TGTGCCAGCAGCCCCCGGGACTCCTACAATGAGCAGTTCTTC
TRBJ2-7 | NA | NA | TRBV10-3 | CAISEWQGSSYEQYF | TGTGCCATCAGTGAGTGGCAGGGCTCCTCCTACGAGCAGTACTTC
TRBJ2-7 | NA | NA | TRBV6-5 | CAIATKLGGYEQYF | TGTGCCATCGCAACCAAACTTGGGGGGTACGAGCAGTACTTC
TRBJ2-3 | TRBD1 | NA | TRBV10-2 | CASILGTGRTDTQYF | TGCGCCAGCATCCTCGGGACAGGGAGGACAGATACGCAGTATTTT
TRBJ2-5 | TRBD2 | NA | TRBV28 | CASSSGRIGETQYF | TGTGCCAGCAGTAGCGGGAGGATAGGAGAGACCCAGTACTTC
TRBJ2-3 | NA | NA | TRBV6-5 | CASSYGGGGPDTQYF | TGTGCCAGCAGTTACGGTGGCGGGGGCCCAGATACGCAGTATTTT
TRBJ2-3 | TRBD2 | NA | TRBV6-4 | CASSSSGGHTDTQYF | TGTGCCAGCTCCTCCTCGGGAGGGCACACAGATACGCAGTATTTT
TRBJ2-1 | NA | NA | TRBV9 | CASSGNHRHNEQFF | TGTGCCAGCAGCGGGAATCACAGGCACAATGAGCAGTTCTTC
TRBJ2-7 | TRBD2 | NA | TRBV27 | CASSPGTSVLGEQYF | TGTGCCAGCAGTCCCGGGACTAGCGTCCTTGGGGAGCAGTACTTC
TRBJ2-7 | NA | NA | TRBV5-6 | CASSGGAVSYEQYF | TGTGCCAGCAGCGGGGGGGCGGTAAGCTACGAGCAGTACTTC
TRBJ1-5 | NA | NA | TRBV28 | CASSLAGIGQPQHF | TGTGCCAGCAGTTTGGCGGGGATAGGGCAGCCCCAGCATTTT
TRBJ2-7 | TRBD1 | NA | TRBV19 | CASSILWAGGRYEQYF | TGTGCCAGTAGTATTCTTTGGGCAGGGGGCAGGTACGAGCAGTACTTC
TRBJ2-1 | TRBD2 | few | TRBV5-1 | CASSPLTSGSRNEQFF | TGCGCCAGCAGCCCTTTGACTAGCGGGAGCCGCAATGAGCAGTTCTTC
TRBJ2-7 | TRBD1 | NA | TRBV5-8 | CASSLPGQGAYEQYF | TGTGCCAGCAGCTTACCGGGACAGGGGGCCTACGAGCAGTACTTC
TRBJ2-1 | TRBD2 | NA | TRBV6-5 | CASSSPGLAAYNEQFF | TGTGCCAGCAGTTCGCCGGGACTAGCGGCCTACAATGAGCAGTTCTTC
TRBJ2-7 | TRBD2 | NA | TRBV5-4 | CASSLTPGLGMGSYEQYF | TGTGCCAGCAGCTTGACTCCGGGACTAGGAATGGGCTCCTACGAGCAGTACTTC
TRBJ2-7 | NA | few | TRBV28 | CASSFGLARRYEQYF | TGTGCCAGCAGTTTTGGGCTAGCGAGGAGGTACGAGCAGTACTTC
TRBJ2-3 | TRBD2 | NA | TRBV13 | CASSLAHAGGHTDTQYF | TGTGCCAGCAGCTTAGCCCACGCGGGAGGCCACACAGATACGCAGTATTTT
TRBJ2-3 | TRBD2 | once | TRBV5-3 | CARSCRLAKWADTQYF | TGTGCCAGAAGCTGCCGACTAGCGAAGTGGGCAGATACGCAGTATTTT
TRBJ2-4 | NA | NA | TRBV4-3 | CASSQDQGPRVSDIQYF | TGCGCCAGCAGCCAAGATCAAGGACCGAGGGTATCAGACATTCAGTACTTC
TRBJ1-5 | NA | NA | TRBV6-1 | CASTSGRGWEPQHF | TGTGCCAGCACCTCTGGAAGGGGTTGGGAGCCCCAGCATTTT
TRBJ2-7 | TRBD2 | NA | TRBV11-2 | CASSLVPRRGSSYEQYF | TGTGCCAGCAGCTTAGTACCCAGACGCGGGAGCTCCTACGAGCAGTACTTC
TRBJ2-7 | TRBD1 | NA | TRBV27 | CASSPTGQGVYEQYF | TGTGCCAGCAGCCCCACTGGACAGGGGGTCTACGAGCAGTACTTC
TRBJ2-2 | TRBD1 | NA | TRBV27 | CASSRQGGSGELFF | TGTGCCAGCAGCCGACAGGGCGGCTCCGGGGAGCTGTTTTTT
TRBJ1-5 | TRBD1 | NA | TRBV7-9 | CASSLGTGDPSNQPQHF | TGTGCCAGCAGCTTAGGGACAGGGGATCCCAGCAATCAGCCCCAGCATTTT
TRBJ2-4 | NA | NA | TRBV25-1 | CASSEYAGIGNIQYF | TGTGCCAGCAGTGAATATGCGGGGATTGGAAACATTCAGTACTTC
TRBJ2-3 | TRBD1 | NA | TRBV27 | CASRSTGGDTQYF | TGTGCCAGCAGATCCACAGGGGGAGATACGCAGTATTTT
TRBJ2-1 | NA | NA | TRBV7-9 | CASSQPSSTLFSYNEQFF | TGTGCCAGCAGCCAACCCTCGTCTACACTATTCTCCTACAATGAGCAGTTCTTC
TRBJ1-3 | NA | NA | TRBV2 | CASSALRGPGNTIYF | TGTGCCAGCAGCGCTCTAAGGGGTCCCGGAAACACCATATATTTT
TRBJ2-1 | TRBD2 | NA | TRBV6-4 | CASSDWREGPGVQFF | TGTGCCAGCAGTGACTGGCGGGAGGGCCCGGGGGTGCAGTTCTTC
TRBJ1-1 | NA | NA | TRBV5-4 | CASSFSNTEAFF | TGTGCCAGCAGCTTCTCGAACACTGAAGCTTTCTTT
TRBJ2-5 | NA | NA | TRBV27 | CASSPQGHQETQYF | TGTGCCAGCAGTCCACAGGGCCATCAAGAGACCCAGTACTTC
TRBJ2-7 | TRBD2 | NA | TRBV7-2 | CASSLRLAGAYEQYF | TGTGCCAGCAGCCTCCGACTAGCGGGAGCTTACGAGCAGTACTTC
TRBJ2-5 | TRBD2 | NA | TRBV5-4 | CASSFKAASGETQYF | TGTGCCAGCAGCTTTAAAGCGGCTAGCGGAGAGACCCAGTACTTC
TRBJ2-1 | NA | NA | TRBV28 | CASSDGSSYNEQFF | TGTGCCAGCAGTGACGGGAGCTCCTACAATGAGCAGTTCTTC
TRBJ1-2 | TRBD1 | NA | TRBV11-3 | CASSLDSFGDRDYGYTF | TGTGCCAGCAGCTTAGATTCGTTTGGCGACAGGGACTATGGCTACACCTTC
TRBJ1-5 | TRBD1 | NA | TRBV27 | CASSLDRDNHQPQHF | TGTGCCAGCAGTTTAGACAGGGACAACCATCAGCCCCAGCATTTT
TRBJ2-7 | TRBD2 | NA | TRBV25-1 | CASRGREGAYEQYF | TGTGCCAGCAGGGGCAGGGAGGGAGCCTACGAGCAGTACTTC
TRBJ2-4 | TRBD2 | NA | TRBV27 | CASSPRASGRGSAKNIQYF | TGTGCCAGCAGTCCCCGGGCTAGCGGGAGGGGGTCAGCCAAAAACATTCAGTACTTC
TRBJ2-7 | TRBD2 | NA | TRBV19 | CASSIVLLAGGPVEQYF | TGTGCCAGTAGTATAGTTCTCCTAGCGGGAGGGCCCGTCGAGCAGTACTTC
TRBJ2-7 | TRBD2 | NA | TRBV15 | CATSRPSSGSREQYF | TGTGCCACCAGCAGACCCTCTAGCGGGTCGCGCGAGCAGTACTTC